A single sample gave rise to the 16 T cell receptor beta chains below, sequenced in a study of cytomegalovirus exposure and HLA in healthy donors. With 60 Vbeta and 13 Jbeta primers, the PCR was carried out. Data came from immunoSEQ multiplex PCR; TCRdb stores just in-frame clones and leaves some out. The table records about 170,000 clones, about 76% of them present only once. The material sequenced was PBMCs. These receptors came from a female donor in good health and CMV-seronegative.

The chain links TRBV19 to TRBJ1-4; 7 bases are a match to TRBD1. This CDR3 has 15 amino acids. CDR1 LNHDA and CDR2 SQIVND come from the germline V gene (reference sequence). V trimming: 6 bases; J trimming: 4 bases; junction bases outside the gene matches: 8. Here the CDR3 DNA reads TGTGCCAGTAGCCCCCCGACAGGGATTAATGAAAAACTGTTTTTT. It specifies CASSPPTGINEKLFF. Combining the CDR3 with reference TRBV19 and TRBJ1-4 gives the whole variable domain DGGITQSPKYLFRKEGQNVTLSCEQNLNHDAMYWYRQDPGQGLRLIYYSQIVNDFQKGDIAEGYSVSREKKESFPLTVTSAQKNPTAFYLCASSPPTGINEKLFFGSGTQLSVL.

The J gene is TRBJ2-7, the V gene TRBV6-4; 8 nucleotides match TRBD1. CDR1 and CDR2 (germline): MRHNA, SNTAGT. There are 14 residues in the CDR3. The CDR3 is CVYPRQGTSGEQYF. CDR3 DNA sequence: TGTGTTTACCCCCGACAGGGGACCTCCGGGGAGCAGTACTTC.

The chain joins TRBV5-3 to TRBJ1-2; D gene unclear. TRBV5-3 is an ORF; its function is uncertain. The CDR3 is 16 residues long. V was shortened by 1 base and J by 5 bases, with 18 bases between the two germline ends. The CDR3 sequence: CARSLFGAKRTYGYTF. CDR3 coding DNA: TGTGCCAGAAGCTTGTTCGGAGCGAAAAGAACATATGGCTACACCTTC.

The rearrangement links TRBV5-1 to TRBJ1-6; D not resolved. The CDR3 extends over 15 amino acids. Trimming cost V 1 base and J 10 bases, with 15 bases left between them. Germline V gene sequence: CDR1 SGHRS, CDR2 YFSETQ. Here the CDR3 DNA reads TGCGCCAGCAGCTTGTTCCTGGGAGCCGGGTCACCCCTCCACTTT. Translating gives CASSLFLGAGSPLHF.

J is TRBJ2-7 and V is TRBV6-5, with 11 bases aligning to TRBD2. The germline gives CDR1 MNHEY, CDR2 SVGAGI. The CDR3 totals 15 residues. J lost 6 bases, V lost 0 bases, and 4 bases had no gene match. CDR3 bases: TGTGCCAGCAGTTACTCAGTGACTAGCGGGATCGAGCAGTACTTC. It encodes CASSYSVTSGIEQYF.

This chain links TRBV19 with TRBJ2-1; 10 nucleotides match TRBD2. The ends lost 0 bases at V and 3 bases at J; junction bases unmatched: 11. This CDR3 region has 19 residues. Germline lookup yields CDR1 LNHDA and CDR2 SQIVND (reference sequence). The DNA for the CDR3 is TGTGCCAGTAGTATAGATGTCCATCAAGCGGGGGGGCTCTACAATGAGCAGTTCTTC. As protein: CASSIDVHQAGGLYNEQFF.

A note on this clone: No DNA is shown, since the ends of the CDR3 on it are uncertain; the CDR3 is the one TCRdb lists. This chain joins TRBV4-1 and TRBJ2-3; the D call in the table, TRBD1, was not verified against the DNA. Germline V gene lookup returns CDR1 MGHRA and CDR2 YSYEKL. The CDR3 comprises 14 residues, both ends counted. CDR3 loop: CASSQPVGQGIVYF.

V usage is TRBV25-1 and J usage is TRBJ2-7; perhaps TRBD1 as D (5 bases). The ends were cut back, 2 bases at V and 0 bases at J, with 8 bases in the middle. Germline lookup yields CDR1 MGHDK and CDR2 SYGVNS. This CDR3 spans 14 amino acids. The CDR3 DNA is TGTGCCAGCAGTGAACAGGGCTTCTCCTACGAGCAGTACTTC. It codes for CASSEQGFSYEQYF.

The chain has TRBV2 and TRBJ1-1, with D perhaps TRBD1 (5 bases). Trimming removed 2 bases at V and 4 bases at J, with 8 bases between. The CDR3 is 13 residues long. Germline CDR1 and CDR2: SNHLY and FYNNEI. The chain's CDR3 is CASSERRVTEAFF. DNA for the CDR3: TGTGCCAGCAGTGAACGCAGGGTCACTGAAGCTTTCTTT.

This clone was observed a handful of times. This chain uses TRBV9 with TRBJ2-1, with TRBD1 matching over 10 bases. Trimming removed 2 bases from V and 0 bases from J; junction bases left unmatched: 2. Germline CDR1 is SGDLS and CDR2 is YYNGEE. The CDR3 totals 16 residues. The CDR3 region is CASSVWTGGSYNEQFF. The CDR3 DNA is TGTGCCAGCAGCGTTTGGACAGGGGGCTCCTACAATGAGCAGTTCTTC.

The chain links TRBV15 to TRBJ2-2; D possibly corresponds to TRBD1 (5 bases). Trimming cost V 2 bases and J 8 bases, with 6 bases left between them. This CDR3 spans 12 amino acids. CDR1 is LNHNV, CDR2 YYDKDF, per germline (reference sequence). The CDR3 loop is CATSRRGGELFF. DNA for the CDR3: TGTGCCACCAGCAGAAGGGGTGGGGAGCTGTTTTTT.

This clone has just a few counts. The chain has TRBV30 and TRBJ1-6, with unresolved D. V lost 3 bases, J lost 10 bases, and 19 bases lay in between. The CDR3 extends over 15 amino acids. Germline V gene sequence: CDR1 GTSNPN, CDR2 SVGIG (reference sequence). The CDR3 region has the DNA TGTGCCTGGAGGGACTGGCGGGCTTCGGGATCACCCCTCCACTTT. Its translation is CAWRDWRASGSPLHF.

CDR3 in DNA: TGTGCCAGCAGCCAAGAGCGAACAGGGTCATACCAAGAGACCCAGTACTTC. Amino acid sequence: CASSQERTGSYQETQYF. The chain joins TRBV4-2 to TRBJ2-5; D might be TRBD1 (6 bases). Germline values: CDR1 LGHNA, CDR2 YNFKEQ. V dropped 0 bases and J dropped 0 bases, with 14 bases sitting between them. The CDR3 runs to 17 residues.

On this clone itself: This CDR3 is also generated by other DNA sequences in the sample. In nucleotides, the CDR3 is TGTGCCAGCAGCTATAAGATAACGGGAGCGGGGGAGACCCAGTACTTC. This encodes CASSYKITGAGETQYF. This chain links TRBV9 with TRBJ2-5, with 7 bases aligning to TRBD2. The CDR3 has 16 amino acids. CDR1 is SGDLS, CDR2 YYNGEE, per germline. J gave up 5 bases and V 4 bases, and 14 bases lay outside the gene matches.

CDR3 sequence: CASSVGLAGYEQYF. CDR3 bases: TGTGCCAGCAGCGTGGGACTAGCGGGGTACGAGCAGTACTTC. This sequence joins TRBV2 and TRBJ2-7; 13 bases fit TRBD2. Per germline, CDR1 SNHLY and CDR2 FYNNEI. The CDR3 loop spans 14 amino acids. The V segment lost 6 bases and the J segment 4 bases; nucleotides outside the gene matches: 3.

The rearrangement uses TRBV18 and TRBJ1-4; 8 bases line up with TRBD1. CDR1 and CDR2 (germline): KGHSH, LQKENI. V lost 3 bases to trimming and J lost 7 bases; unmatched junction nucleotides: 4. CDR3 length: 14 residues. CDR3 loop: CASSPGQGTEKLFF. Written as DNA, the CDR3 is TGTGCCAGCTCACCCGGACAGGGCACTGAAAAACTGTTTTTT.